This T cell receptor (beta chain) comes out of a study of blood T cell repertoires in COVID-19 (dated by TCRdb to 2018 to 2020). In terms of the full investigation: The collaborator samples originated in the United States, Italy and Spain and spanned the acute and convalescent phases of COVID-19. A de-identified subject ID, COVID-19 status, age in years and sex were almost always included in the sample metadata. The prospective study material was composed of cDNA or gDNA derived from T cells, B-cell-depleted T cells, or PBMCs. Where HLA class I and class II types were available, the types were taken from metadata supplied by the sample provider, not from assay-based typing. Samples were obtained from the ongoing ImmuneRACE study (first 160 participants) and from 950 to 1,500 subjects provided by 6 global collaborators. The repertoires were made available in a free public database intended to serve as a resource for research on the immune response to SARS-CoV-2. Deeply sampled blood TCRbeta repertoires from subjects exposed to, actively infected with, or recovered from COVID-19 were included in the dataset. Summary of the overall study and its limitations: How much clinical and demographic metadata was included differed by source and by participant, and the metadata was provided uncurated.

Turning to this clone: The antigen it binds to is not known. Base qualities are not recorded, but no much larger clone differs from it by a single base.

V was cut back by 4 bases and J by 7 bases, leaving a gap of 11 bases between them. The CDR3 goes from the cysteine to the phenylalanine over 12 residues. Just the 36-base CDR3 DNA is kept, in frame starting at base 1. As encoded in the germline V gene, CDR1 is SGHTS while CDR2 is YDEGEE. TCRbeta CDR3 regions were amplified from genomic DNA using the immunoSEQ Assay, a bias-controlled multiplex PCR. The published analysis was carried out like this. The number of nucleated cells in each sample was estimated from the amplification of reference gene primers within the assay. Sequence reads were collapsed and filtered to measure the absolute abundance of every unique TCRbeta CDR3 rearrangement. For each sample, productive Simpson clonality was calculated by taking the square root of Simpson's diversity index across productive rearrangements. Held by TCRdb, this immuneACCESS table contains in-frame sequences only and omits some clones. Under half of the omission traces to an unresolved V gene where checked; the cause of the rest is unknown. The DNA was the basis for D and trimming; V, J and clone size are from that table. The sample yields a few hundred thousand clones; 80% to 85% were counted once. The ten largest account for 18% of the sample.

Whole blood was collected in K2EDTA tubes by collaborating institutions according to the institutions' own protocols. For TCRbeta analysis, collaborators shipped samples as frozen whole blood, isolated PBMCs, or DNA extracted from either of those sample types. The sequence was obtained from a woman aged 80 or over with active or convalescent COVID-19. This chain is built from TRBV5-8 and TRBJ1-2, with the D gene not confidently named. Sequenced input: peripheral blood. CDR3 reads: CASSPVWSGYTF. The DNA is as follows: TGTGCCAGCAGCCCCGTGTGGAGTGGCTACACCTTC.